This TCR beta chain was sequenced for a study of control samples from healthy donors and cancer patients. CDR3 size: 15 residues. The germline CDR1 and CDR2 sequences are MNHEY and SMNVEV (reference sequence). Trimming stripped 2 bases from V and 6 bases from J, with 14 bases between. The repertoire was sequenced with immunoSEQ multiplex PCR; TCRdb's copy has only in-frame clones and lacks some. The sample yields more than 100,000 clones, about nine tenths seen once. The sample was blood. This TCR was recovered from a woman in her late teens or twenties in good health. V and J are TRBV27 and TRBJ2-1; possible D gene TRBD2, 6 bases. The CDR3 DNA is TGTGCCAGCAGTTTACCCAGGGTGGGGGGCAATGAGCAGTTCTTC. Translated: CASSLPRVGGNEQFF.